The entry below describes one T cell receptor (beta chain). This record comes from a study of blood T cell repertoires in COVID-19. Study-wide context: The samples span acute and convalescent COVID-19 from the United States, Italy and Spain. The analysed material was cDNA or gDNA that came from T cells, B-cell-depleted T cells, or PBMCs.

Unmatched junction bases numbered 6, after V lost 0 bases and J lost 5 bases. Germline loops: CDR1 SGHRS, CDR2 YFSETQ. This CDR3 spans 15 amino acids. Enrolled through a virtual design, the participants were between 18 and 89 years of age and came from about two dozen US areas. Participant reports of clinical history set cohort assignment. Assay: immunoSEQ multiplex PCR; the TCRdb copy retains only in-frame clones and omits some. The top ten clones hold around 3% of a sample with just over 350,000 clones, 87% of them seen once. Input material: PBMCs or T cells enriched from blood (not recorded which). The sequence was collected from a woman aged 25 to 39 who had recovered from COVID-19. The J gene is TRBJ2-7, the V gene TRBV5-1; 9 nucleotides match TRBD2. The CDR3 bases are TGCGCCAGCAGCTTGGCTGTTAGCGGGAGTAACGAGCAGTACTTC. Translated, it gives CASSLAVSGSNEQYF.